These 28 T cell receptor beta chains came from one sample sequenced in a study of T-cell reconstitution after alpha-beta-depleted transplantation in children. Preparing the TCRbeta library involved the use of unique molecular identifiers. TCRdb recomputed calls from the PCR reads with MiXCR, one row per CDR3 protein. The table shows 500,000 or so distinct CDR3 sequences, with over 25% occurring only once. The sequenced sample was PBMCs from the stem cell graft donor, obtained from the stem cell graft. Source of these receptors: a human donor who donated a stem cell graft to a child with aplastic anemia.

This clonotype was counted only a few times. The rearrangement joins TRBV5-6 to TRBJ1-5; D is unclear. V lost 0 bases and J 3 bases, leaving 10 bases between the germline ends. The CDR3 has 15 residues. Germline V gene lookup returns CDR1 SGHDT and CDR2 YYEEEE. CDR3 region: CASSLGGRLNQPQHF. In DNA, the CDR3 is TGTGCCAGCAGCTTGGGAGGCAGGCTCAATCAGCCCCAGCATTTT.

In its sample, this clonotype was seen a few times. The chain is built from TRBV12-3 or TRBV12-4 and TRBJ2-1; D is possibly TRBD2 (5 bases). With 5 bases removed from V and 3 bases from J, the gap between germline ends came to 11 bases. The CDR3 covers 14 residues. The CDR3 loop is CASSRRTSYNEQFF. For the CDR3, the DNA is TGTGCCAGCAGTCGAAGAACTAGCTACAATGAGCAGTTCTTC.

The CDR3 DNA sequence: TGCGCCAGCAGCCAAGACAGTCTCTCTGGAAACACCATATATTTT. Its translation is CASSQDSLSGNTIYF. V gene TRBV4-3 combines with J gene TRBJ1-3; D is ambiguous. The CDR3 runs 15 residues. From germline, CDR1 is LGHNA and CDR2 YSLEER. The V and J ends lost 0 bases and 0 bases respectively, with 6 bases between them.

This sequence joins TRBV10-3 and TRBJ2-3; D gene ambiguous. CDR3 length: 11 residues. V was trimmed by 6 bases and J by 1 base, leaving 2 bases between them. Germline values: CDR1 ENHRY, CDR2 SYGVKD. DNA of the CDR3: TGTGCCATCAGGGGCACAGATACGCAGTATTTT. It is translated as CAIRGTDTQYF.

This clonotype turned up a few times. This sequence joins TRBV30 and TRBJ1-1, with D hard to call. Germline-derived CDR1 and CDR2 are GTSNPN and SVGIG (reference sequence). CDR3 length equals 11 residues. The V end lost 2 bases, the J end lost 3 bases, and 4 bases lay between the germline ends. The CDR3 DNA reads TGTGCCTGGAGTCGGGACACTGAAGCTTTCTTT. It specifies CAWSRDTEAFF.

This clonotype appeared a few times. This chain joins TRBV15 and TRBJ1-3, with D unclear. Germline lookup yields CDR1 LNHNV and CDR2 YYDKDF (reference sequence). The V and J ends lost 5 bases and 1 base respectively, with 9 bases between them. CDR3 length: 14 amino acids. CDR3 protein: CATSLQTSGNTIYF. In nucleotides, the CDR3 is TGTGCCACCAGCCTACAGACTTCTGGAAACACCATATATTTT.

The chain recombines TRBV12-3 or TRBV12-4 with TRBJ1-1; perhaps TRBD1 as D (5 bases). CDR3 length equals 15 residues. The V and J ends lost 6 bases and 1 base respectively, with 15 bases between them. In DNA form, the CDR3 reads TGTGCCAGCAGGGGCGGCAGGGCCACGAACACTGAAGCTTTCTTT. Translated, it gives CASRGGRATNTEAFF.

The chain recombines TRBV18 with TRBJ1-5; D may be TRBD1 (5 bases). The CDR3 consists of 14 residues. V lost 3 bases to trimming and J lost 5 bases, with 11 bases between them. Germline values: CDR1 KGHSH, CDR2 LQKENI. In DNA, the CDR3 is TGTGCCAGCTCACCTCCGGGGGACCATCAGCCCCAGCATTTT. Its protein product is CASSPPGDHQPQHF.

This clonotype was seen only a few times. The chain is built from TRBV3-1 and TRBJ2-1; no reliable D call. The CDR3 is 14 amino acids. V lost 6 bases and J lost 0, with 9 bases in between. CDR1 and CDR2 from the germline V gene are LGHDT and YNNKEL (reference sequence). This CDR3 is CASSYASSYNEQFF. Written as DNA, the CDR3 is TGTGCCAGCAGTTATGCGAGCTCCTACAATGAGCAGTTCTTC.

This clonotype occurred a few times. The CDR3 sequence is CSAQGHLDTGELFF. CDR3 in DNA: TGCAGTGCTCAGGGCCACCTTGACACCGGGGAGCTGTTTTTT. The chain is built from TRBV20-1 and TRBJ2-2; possible D gene TRBD1, 5 bases. The V gene's germline CDR1 is DFQATT and CDR2 SNEGSKA (reference sequence). The V end lost 5 bases, the J end lost 3 bases, and 13 bases lay between the germline ends. This CDR3 has 14 residues.

The chain couples TRBV7-2 to TRBJ2-7, with 8 bases identical to TRBD2. From germline, CDR1 is SGHTA and CDR2 FQGNSA. The CDR3 totals 15 residues. The trim removed 8 bases at V and 6 bases at J, leaving 15 bases unmatched. The CDR3 sequence is CASVTDLRTSCEQYF. The CDR3 DNA reads TGTGCCAGCGTCACCGACCTCAGGACTAGCTGCGAGCAGTACTTC.

The chain recombines TRBV30 with TRBJ2-7; the match to TRBD2 covers 8 bases. Germline values: CDR1 GTSNPN, CDR2 SVGIG (reference sequence). This CDR3 spans 15 amino acids. After removal of 3 bases from V and 5 bases from J, the junction contained 12 bases not matched to a gene. In DNA form, the CDR3 reads TGTGCCTGGAGCGGTAGCGGGACTATAATTCACGAGCAGTACTTC. Protein sequence: CAWSGSGTIIHEQYF.

The chain is built from TRBV5-1 and TRBJ2-5; a possible D gene is TRBD1 (6 bases). CDR3 length: 14 residues. The germline V gene encodes CDR1 SGHRS and CDR2 YFSETQ. V lost 2 bases, J lost 5 bases, and 13 bases lay in between. The CDR3 here is CASSFNRAVETQYF. The DNA for the CDR3 is TGCGCCAGCAGCTTTAACAGGGCTGTGGAGACCCAGTACTTC. Variable domain in full (rest from reference TRBV5-1 and TRBJ2-5): KAGVTQTPRYLIKTRGQQVTLSCSPISGHRSVSWYQQTPGQGLQFLFEYFSETQRNKGNFPGRFSGRQFSNSRSEMNVSTLELGDSALYLCASSFNRAVETQYFGPGTRLLVL.

This clonotype came up a few times. V usage is TRBV18 and J usage is TRBJ2-5; TRBD2 matches at 8 bases. The CDR3 spans 16 residues. Per the germline V gene, CDR1 is KGHSH and CDR2 is LQKENI. V lost 3 bases and J lost 0; bases outside the gene matches: 6. This chain's CDR3 is CASSPGLAVYQETQYF. DNA for the CDR3: TGTGCCAGCTCACCTGGACTAGCTGTGTACCAAGAGACCCAGTACTTC.

This clonotype was found a few times. The chain uses TRBV7-2 and TRBJ1-2; no clear D gene. The CDR3 length is 12 residues. The ends were cut back, 5 bases at V and 7 bases at J, with 11 bases in the middle. CDR1 is SGHTA and CDR2 is FQGNSA in the germline V gene. CDR3 sequence: CASSHGSFGYTF. The CDR3 coding sequence is TGTGCCAGCAGCCATGGTTCGTTTGGCTACACCTTC.

The V gene is TRBV14, the J gene TRBJ2-1; 12 bases map to TRBD2. This CDR3 comprises 20 residues. V trimming: 0 bases; J trimming: 0 bases; junction bases outside the gene matches: 9. Germline assignment: CDR1 SGHDN and CDR2 FVKESK. The CDR3 here is CASSQEGGLAGGSSYNEQFF. In DNA form, the CDR3 reads TGTGCCAGCAGCCAAGAAGGTGGGCTAGCGGGAGGGAGCTCCTACAATGAGCAGTTCTTC.

With respect to this clonotype: An end of the junction does not agree with germline; a read error may underlie this. The V call is TRBV6-5, the J call TRBJ1-4; the match to TRBD1 covers 11 bases. Germline values: CDR1 MNHEY, CDR2 SVGAGI. The length of the CDR3 is 15 residues. CDR3 DNA sequence: TGTGCCAGCAATTACACCGGGACAGGGGGAGAAAAACTGTTTTTT. Its protein product is CASNYTGTGGEKLFF.

J is TRBJ2-1 and V is TRBV24-1, with a possible D match to TRBD2 (6 bases). The germline gives CDR1 KGHDR, CDR2 SFDVKD. The V gene lost 4 bases and the J gene lost 3 bases, with 9 bases spanning the gap. The CDR3 covers 14 residues. The DNA of the CDR3 is TGTGCCACCAGTGACCTGGGACTCTACAATGAGCAGTTCTTC. Residues: CATSDLGLYNEQFF.

The chain carries TRBV5-1 and TRBJ1-1; 8 bases are a match to TRBD1. There are 13 residues in the CDR3. CDR1 and CDR2 (germline): SGHRS, YFSETQ. V lost 8 bases, J lost 3 bases, and 6 bases stayed unmatched. The CDR3 region is CASRQGRDTEAFF. Written as DNA, the CDR3 is TGCGCCAGTCGACAGGGGAGGGACACTGAAGCTTTCTTT.

The rearrangement uses TRBV6-2 or TRBV6-3 and TRBJ2-7; D is possibly TRBD1 (8 bases). The CDR3 loop spans 17 amino acids. Trimming left V 0 bases short and J 3 bases short, with 18 bases between. The germline V gene has CDR1 MNHEY and CDR2 SVGEGT. The CDR3 spells CASSYSGQAGRLYEQYV. DNA for the CDR3: TGTGCCAGCAGTTACTCGGGACAGGCCGGGAGGCTCTACGAGCAGTACGTC.

This clonotype was seen a few times. The chain couples TRBV6-5 to TRBJ1-2, with no clear D. The V gene lost 0 bases and the J gene lost 1 base, with 6 bases spanning the gap. Germline assignment: CDR1 MNHEY and CDR2 SVGAGI. The CDR3 runs to 14 residues. The CDR3 DNA follows: TGTGCCAGCAGTTACTCGGAGGGTAACTATGGCTACACCTTC. It is translated as CASSYSEGNYGYTF.

This chain links TRBV29-1 with TRBJ2-7; D assignment may be TRBD1 or TRBD2 (5 bases each). The CDR3 totals 11 residues. CDR1 is SQVTM, CDR2 ANQGSEA, per germline. Trimming took 7 bases from V and 0 from J, leaving 7 bases between them. The CDR3 loop is CSGGTSYEQYF. Here the CDR3 DNA reads TGCAGCGGGGGGACCTCCTACGAGCAGTACTTC.

This clonotype was observed a handful of times. The chain recombines TRBV5-1 with TRBJ1-5; TRBD1 aligns across 7 bases. CDR3 length equals 15 residues. The V gene's germline CDR1 is SGHRS and CDR2 YFSETQ. V dropped 0 bases and J dropped 4; count of bases not matched to a gene: 4. The CDR3 reads CASSLEGGPNQPQHF. CDR3 bases: TGCGCCAGCAGCTTGGAAGGGGGCCCGAATCAGCCCCAGCATTTT.

This clonotype was seen only a few times. This chain connects TRBV5-4 to TRBJ2-1, with D perhaps being TRBD1 or TRBD2 (8 bases each). CDR3 length: 18 residues. Germline V gene data show CDR1 as SGHNT and CDR2 as YYREEE (reference sequence). The ends were cut back, 0 bases at V and 8 bases at J, with 24 bases in the middle. The DNA for the CDR3 is TGTGCCAGCAGCTTGGACAGGGGGGTGGAGCGGGGGTTGGATGAGCAGTTCTTC. This encodes CASSLDRGVERGLDEQFF. Based on the CDR3 plus reference TRBV5-4 and TRBJ2-1, the full variable domain is ETGVTQSPTHLIKTRGQQVTLRCSSQSGHNTVSWYQQALGQGPQFIFQYYREEENGRGNFPPRFSGLQFPNYSSELNVNALELDDSALYLCASSLDRGVERGLDEQFFGPGTRLTVL.

This clonotype has a handful of counts. This rearrangement joins TRBV29-1 to TRBJ1-2; tentatively, D is TRBD1 (6 bases). V gave up 7 bases and J gave up 8 bases, with 20 bases separating them. CDR1 and CDR2 (germline): SQVTM, ANQGSEA. The CDR3 is 13 residues long. The CDR3, as DNA: TGCAGCGCCGGGGGCGCCCGAGTGAAGGGCTACACCTTC. Amino acids: CSAGGARVKGYTF.

J is TRBJ2-1 and V is TRBV20-1, with TRBD2 as a possible D gene (5 bases). Germline CDR1 is DFQATT and CDR2 is SNEGSKA (reference sequence). This CDR3 is built from 16 residues. The V end was cut by 5 bases, the J end by 0 bases, with 17 bases between. CDR3 residues: CSAPPLKRSSYNEQFF. CDR3 nucleotides: TGCAGTGCTCCACCTTTGAAGCGGAGCTCCTACAATGAGCAGTTCTTC.

This clonotype showed up just once. J is TRBJ2-7 and V is TRBV28; D is tentatively TRBD1 or TRBD2 (5 bases each). CDR1 and CDR2 (germline): MDHEN, SYDVKM. The V gene lost 2 bases and the J gene lost 4 bases, with 9 bases spanning the gap. CDR3 size: 13 residues. CDR3 region: CASSLIGGYEQYV. CDR3 sequence (DNA): TGTGCCAGCAGTTTAATTGGGGGATACGAGCAGTACGTC.

The chain combines TRBV6-1 with TRBJ2-1, with a possible D match to TRBD1 (6 bases). V lost 9 bases and J lost 6, with 27 bases in between. Per the germline V gene, CDR1 is MNHNS and CDR2 is SASEGT. The CDR3 loop spans 17 amino acids. CDR3 amino acids: CASRGGLGGTSLNEQFF. CDR3 DNA: TGTGCCAGTCGCGGAGGCCTAGGGGGAACCTCACTCAATGAGCAGTTCTTC.